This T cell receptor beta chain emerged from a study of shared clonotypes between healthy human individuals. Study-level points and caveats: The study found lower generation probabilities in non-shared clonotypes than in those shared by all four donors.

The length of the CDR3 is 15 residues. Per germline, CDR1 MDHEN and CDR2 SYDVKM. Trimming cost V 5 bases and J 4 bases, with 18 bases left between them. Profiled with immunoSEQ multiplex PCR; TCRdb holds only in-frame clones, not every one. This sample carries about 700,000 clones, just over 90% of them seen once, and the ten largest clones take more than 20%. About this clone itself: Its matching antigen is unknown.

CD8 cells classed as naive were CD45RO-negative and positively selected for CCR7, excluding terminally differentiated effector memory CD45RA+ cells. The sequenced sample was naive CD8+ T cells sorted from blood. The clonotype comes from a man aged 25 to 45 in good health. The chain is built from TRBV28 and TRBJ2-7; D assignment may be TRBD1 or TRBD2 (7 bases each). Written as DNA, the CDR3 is TGTGCCAGCAGTCCCCAGGGGGGGGCGAAGTACGAGCAGTACTTC. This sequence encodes CASSPQGGAKYEQYF.